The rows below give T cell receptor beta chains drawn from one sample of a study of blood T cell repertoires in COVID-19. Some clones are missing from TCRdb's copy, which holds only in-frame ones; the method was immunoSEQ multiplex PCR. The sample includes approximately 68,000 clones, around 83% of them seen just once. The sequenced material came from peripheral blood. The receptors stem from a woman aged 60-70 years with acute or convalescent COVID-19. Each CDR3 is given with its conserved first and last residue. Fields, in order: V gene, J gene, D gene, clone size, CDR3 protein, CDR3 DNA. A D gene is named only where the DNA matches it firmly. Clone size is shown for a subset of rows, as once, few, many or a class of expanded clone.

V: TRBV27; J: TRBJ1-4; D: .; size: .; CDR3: CASSRQASTNEKLFF; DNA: TGTGCCAGCAGCAGACAGGCCTCAACTAATGAAAAACTGTTTTTT
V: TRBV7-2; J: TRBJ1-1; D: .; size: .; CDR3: CASSSYRATEAFF; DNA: TGTGCCAGCAGCTCTTACAGGGCTACTGAAGCTTTCTTT
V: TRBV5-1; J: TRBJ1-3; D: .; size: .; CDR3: CASSLEATGNTIYF; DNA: TGCGCCAGCAGCTTGGAAGCGACTGGAAACACCATATATTTT
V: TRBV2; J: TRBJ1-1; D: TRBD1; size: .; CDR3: CASSNRGRNTEAFF; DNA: TGTGCCAGCAGCAACAGGGGGCGGAACACTGAAGCTTTCTTT
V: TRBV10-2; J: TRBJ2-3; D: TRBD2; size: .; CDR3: CASTETGGSTDTQYF; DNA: TGCGCCAGCACTGAAACGGGGGGTAGCACAGATACGCAGTATTTT
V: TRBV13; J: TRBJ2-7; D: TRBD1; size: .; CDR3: CASSTRDRVSYEQYF; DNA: TGTGCCAGCAGCACCCGGGACAGGGTCTCCTACGAGCAGTACTTC
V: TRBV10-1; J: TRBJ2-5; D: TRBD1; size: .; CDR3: CASSDRGPGETQYF; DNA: TGCGCCAGCAGTGACAGGGGGCCCGGGGAGACCCAGTACTTC
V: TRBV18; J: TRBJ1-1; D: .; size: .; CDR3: CASSPFSRAAFEAFF; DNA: TGTGCCAGCTCACCCTTTAGCAGGGCAGCTTTCGAAGCTTTCTTT
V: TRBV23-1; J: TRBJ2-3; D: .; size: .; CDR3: CASSQSIQGPDTQYF; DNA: TGCGCCAGCAGTCAATCGATACAGGGTCCAGATACGCAGTATTTT
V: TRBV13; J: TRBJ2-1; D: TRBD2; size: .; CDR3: CASSLKGTSGSSYNEQFF; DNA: TGTGCCAGCAGCTTAAAGGGGACTAGCGGAAGCTCCTACAATGAGCAGTTCTTC
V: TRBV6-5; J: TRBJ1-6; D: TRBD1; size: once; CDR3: CASRVSGTGNSPLHF; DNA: TGTGCCAGCAGGGTGAGTGGGACAGGGAATTCACCCCTCCACTTT
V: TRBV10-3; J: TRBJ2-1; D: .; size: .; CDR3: CAISDGMSSYNEQFF; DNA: TGTGCCATCAGTGACGGGATGAGCTCCTACAATGAGCAGTTCTTC
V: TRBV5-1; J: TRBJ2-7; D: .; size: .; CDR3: CASSPDGDSYEQYF; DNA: TGCGCCAGCAGCCCGGACGGGGACTCCTACGAGCAGTACTTC
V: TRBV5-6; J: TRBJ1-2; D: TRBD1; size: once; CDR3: CASSPGQGREGYTF; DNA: TGTGCCAGCAGCCCGGGACAGGGGAGAGAGGGCTACACCTTC
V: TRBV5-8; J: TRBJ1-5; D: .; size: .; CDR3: CASSLDRYQPQHF; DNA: TGTGCCAGCAGCTTGGACAGGTATCAGCCCCAGCATTTT
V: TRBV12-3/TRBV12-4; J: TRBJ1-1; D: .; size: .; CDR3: CASSLFTGGAFF; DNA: TGTGCCAGCAGTTTATTTACCGGAGGGGCTTTCTTT
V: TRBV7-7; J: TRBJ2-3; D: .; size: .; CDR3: CASSASSARTDTQYF; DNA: TGTGCCAGCAGCGCCTCTAGCGCCCGCACAGATACGCAGTATTTT
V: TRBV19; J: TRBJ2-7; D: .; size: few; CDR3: CASSIVQFSEQYF; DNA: TGTGCCAGTAGTATAGTTCAGTTTTCCGAGCAGTACTTC
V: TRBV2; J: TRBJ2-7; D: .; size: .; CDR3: CASRRTEYEQYF; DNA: TGTGCCAGCAGGCGGACAGAATACGAGCAGTACTTC
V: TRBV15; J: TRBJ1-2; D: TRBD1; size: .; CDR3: CATSRGEGQPVYGYTF; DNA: TGTGCCACCAGCCGTGGTGAGGGACAGCCAGTCTATGGCTACACCTTC
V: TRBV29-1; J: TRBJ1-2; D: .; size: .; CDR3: CSVGQGLAGYTF; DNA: TGCAGCGTGGGGCAGGGGTTGGCCGGCTACACCTTC
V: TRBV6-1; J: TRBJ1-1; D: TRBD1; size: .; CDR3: CASSEMRRQGAGTEAFF; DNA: TGTGCCAGCAGTGAGATGCGGAGACAGGGGGCAGGGACTGAAGCTTTCTTT
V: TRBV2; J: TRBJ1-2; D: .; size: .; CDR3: CASSLPEINYGYTF; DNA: TGTGCCAGCAGTTTGCCTGAGATAAACTATGGCTACACCTTC
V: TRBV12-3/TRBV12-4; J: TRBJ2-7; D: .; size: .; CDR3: CASSPSGRDEQYF; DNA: TGTGCCAGCAGTCCGTCCGGTAGAGACGAGCAGTACTTC
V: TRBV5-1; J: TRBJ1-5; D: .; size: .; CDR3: CASSYSLNQPQHF; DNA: TGCGCCAGCAGCTACAGCCTTAATCAGCCCCAGCATTTT
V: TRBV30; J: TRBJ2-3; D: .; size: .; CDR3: CAWSVGVGSLPDTQYF; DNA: TGTGCCTGGAGTGTAGGGGTAGGCTCCCTGCCAGATACGCAGTATTTT
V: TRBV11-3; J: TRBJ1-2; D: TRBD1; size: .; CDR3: CASSLRTGSPVNYGYTF; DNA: TGTGCCAGCAGCCTTCGGACAGGGAGCCCCGTTAACTATGGCTACACCTTC
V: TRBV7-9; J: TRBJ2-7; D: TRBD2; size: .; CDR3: CASSPIPGGATYEQYF; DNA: TGTGCCAGCAGCCCGATCCCGGGGGGGGCTACCTACGAGCAGTACTTC
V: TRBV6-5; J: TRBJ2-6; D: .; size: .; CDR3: CASSYGRNTGANVLTF; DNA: TGTGCCAGCAGTTACGGCAGGAATACTGGGGCCAACGTCCTGACTTTC